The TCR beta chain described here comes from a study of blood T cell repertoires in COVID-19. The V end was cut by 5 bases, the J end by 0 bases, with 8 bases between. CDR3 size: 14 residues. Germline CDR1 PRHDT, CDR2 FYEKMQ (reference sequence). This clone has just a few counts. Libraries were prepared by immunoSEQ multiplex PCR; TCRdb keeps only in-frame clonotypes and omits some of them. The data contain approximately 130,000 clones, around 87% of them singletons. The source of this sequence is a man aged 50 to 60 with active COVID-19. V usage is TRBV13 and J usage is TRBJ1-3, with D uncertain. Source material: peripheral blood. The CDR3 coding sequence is TGTGCCAGCAGCGGGCTGAGCTCTGGAAACACCATATATTTT. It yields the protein CASSGLSSGNTIYF.